Given below is one TCR beta chain in context. Antigen unknown. Sequencing used immunoSEQ multiplex PCR; TCRdb keeps in-frame clones, though not all of them. The sample lists 180,000 or so clones; about 90% were seen once. This record comes from a study of T cell responses to AZD1222 COVID-19 vaccine. The study, taken as a whole, reports: Spike was spanned by vaccine-associated CD4 TCRs, with dominance at 160-218 and 743-854.

The CDR3 totals 13 residues. Between the trimmed V and J ends, which lost 4 bases and 3 bases, there was a span of 10 bases. Germline CDR1 is MGHDK and CDR2 is SYGVNS. The source was peripheral blood, collected 28 days after the second AZD1222 dose. This sequence joins TRBV25-1 and TRBJ2-7; D may be TRBD2 (6 bases). The sequence was collected from an adult who received the AZD1222 COVID-19 vaccine. This CDR3 is CASSAGTGYEQYF. The DNA of the CDR3 is TGTGCCAGCAGTGCGGGGACTGGCTACGAGCAGTACTTC.